This entry is about one TCR beta chain. Its matching antigen is unknown. The library was prepared for alpha chains; this beta chain is a stray read, so its frequency means little. These data belong to a study of spatial heterogeneity in lung cancer. Overall study context: Correlation of TCR transcript counts in tumor regions with a T cell module score from matched bulk RNA-seq was strong. Averaged across combinations, each unique TCR and UMI pairing appeared more than ten times in raw reads, which were uncorrected.

One entry per CDR3 protein results from TCRdb running MiXCR on the 5' RACE reads. The table has about 15,000 distinct CDR3 sequences, 5% to 8% seen once. Whole-study results and caveats: Tracking of tumor mutation counts was seen in expanded intratumoral alpha and beta TCR counts.

Sample time point: sample taken at primary tumor resection. 72 TRACERx patients with early, untreated non-small cell lung cancer donated samples. Researchers sequenced whole RNA taken from tumor, nontumor lung or frozen PBMC without sorting. The sequenced sample was lung tumor tissue, obtained at surgery. The TCR sequence derives from a male donor with early-stage non-small cell lung cancer.

This CDR3 is CAWTGFDEQFF. CDR3 sequence (DNA): TGTGCCTGGACCGGTTTCGATGAGCAGTTCTTC. The chain has TRBV30 and TRBJ2-1; D not certain. V dropped 4 bases and J dropped 8 bases, with 9 bases sitting between them. Germline V gene data show CDR1 as GTSNPN and CDR2 as SVGIG (reference sequence). The CDR3 has 11 amino acids.